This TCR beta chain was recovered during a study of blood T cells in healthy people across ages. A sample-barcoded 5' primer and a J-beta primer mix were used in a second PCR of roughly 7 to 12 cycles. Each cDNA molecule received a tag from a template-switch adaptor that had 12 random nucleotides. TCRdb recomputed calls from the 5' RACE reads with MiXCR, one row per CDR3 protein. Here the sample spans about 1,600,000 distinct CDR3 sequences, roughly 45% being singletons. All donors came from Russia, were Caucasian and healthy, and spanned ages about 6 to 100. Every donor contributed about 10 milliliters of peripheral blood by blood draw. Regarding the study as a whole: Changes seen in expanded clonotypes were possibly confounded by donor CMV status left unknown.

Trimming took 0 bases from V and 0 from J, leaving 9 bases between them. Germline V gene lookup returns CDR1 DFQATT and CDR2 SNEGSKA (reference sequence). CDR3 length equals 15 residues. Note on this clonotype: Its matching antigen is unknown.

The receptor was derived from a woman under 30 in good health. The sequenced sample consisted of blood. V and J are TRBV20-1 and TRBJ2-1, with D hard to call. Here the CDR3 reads CSARDSWDSYNEQFF. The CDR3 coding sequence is TGCAGTGCTAGAGATTCTTGGGACTCCTACAATGAGCAGTTCTTC.